The sample holds a few counts of the clone carrying this T cell receptor beta chain. The source of the sample is a study of patients and donors after allogeneic stem cell transplantation. One entry per CDR3 protein, called by TCRdb with MiXCR from the RT-PCR reads. This table holds 920,000 or so distinct CDR3 sequences, 15% to 20% found once. V dropped 6 bases and J dropped 4; count of bases not matched to a gene: 12. CDR3 length: 16 residues. From germline, CDR1 is MGHDK and CDR2 SYGVNS. The sequenced sample was blood, either unsorted or a sorted T cell fraction (not recorded which). This sequence originates from a human donor who was either an allogeneic HSCT recipient or a stem cell or donor lymphocyte infusion donor (not recorded which). It is not recorded whose cells these are; they may come from a transplant donor. The chain recombines TRBV25-1 with TRBJ2-3, with 8 bases matching TRBD2. The CDR3 DNA reads as TGTGCCAGCAGCCCCCCCGAGACTAGCGTCTCAGATACGCAGTATTTT. It translates to CASSPPETSVSDTQYF.